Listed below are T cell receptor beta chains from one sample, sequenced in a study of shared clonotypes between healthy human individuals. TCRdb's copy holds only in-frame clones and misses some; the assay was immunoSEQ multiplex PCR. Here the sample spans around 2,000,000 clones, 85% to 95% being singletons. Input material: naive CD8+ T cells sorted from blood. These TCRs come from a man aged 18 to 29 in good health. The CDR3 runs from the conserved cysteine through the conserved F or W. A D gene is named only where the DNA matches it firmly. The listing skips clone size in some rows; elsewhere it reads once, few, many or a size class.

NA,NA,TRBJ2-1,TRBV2,TGTGCCAGCAGTGAAGAGGGATACAATGAGCAGTTCTTC,CASSEEGYNEQFF
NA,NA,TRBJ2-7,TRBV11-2,TGTGCCAGCAGCTTCAGTTGGGGAAGCTCCTACGAGCAGTACTTC,CASSFSWGSSYEQYF
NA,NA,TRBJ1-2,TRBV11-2,TGTGCCAGCAGCGATCCAGGAGGCTACACCTTC,CASSDPGGYTF
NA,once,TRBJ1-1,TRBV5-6,TGTGCCAGCAGCTTAGACGGATCGGGAAGGACTGAAGCTTTCTTT,CASSLDGSGRTEAFF
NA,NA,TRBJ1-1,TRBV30,TGTGCCTGGAGTGTGTTGGGGGGCACTGAAGCTTTCTTT,CAWSVLGGTEAFF
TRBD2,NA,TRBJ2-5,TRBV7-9,TGTGCCAGCAGCTTAGATAGGACTAGATCTCGGGAGACCCAGTACTTC,CASSLDRTRSRETQYF
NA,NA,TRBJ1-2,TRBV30,TGTGCCTGGGACCCTGACGGATCCGGTGGCTACACCTTC,CAWDPDGSGGYTF
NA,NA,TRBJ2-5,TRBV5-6,TGTGCCAGCAGCTTGGACAGCAATCAAGAGACCCAGTACTTC,CASSLDSNQETQYF
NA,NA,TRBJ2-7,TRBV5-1,TGCGCCAGCAGCTTGGCCATGAACTCCTACGAGCAGTACTTC,CASSLAMNSYEQYF
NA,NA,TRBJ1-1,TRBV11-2,TGTGCCAGCAGCTGGAGTGGGGCGACTGAAGCTTTCTTT,CASSWSGATEAFF
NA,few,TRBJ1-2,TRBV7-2,TGTGCCAGCAGCCCTATTTCTTGGGGCTACACCTTC,CASSPISWGYTF
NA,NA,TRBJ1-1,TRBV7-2,TGTGCCAGCAGCTTAGGATCGTCGGTTTCAGGTGCTTTCTTT,CASSLGSSVSGAFF
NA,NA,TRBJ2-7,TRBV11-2,TGTGCCAGCAGCTTAGGGCGGAACTACGAGCAGTACTTC,CASSLGRNYEQYF
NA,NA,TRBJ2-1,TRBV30,TGTGCCTGGTTCCACCCAGCGACGGCACTTACTCCTAATGAGCAGTTCTTC,CAWFHPATALTPNEQFF
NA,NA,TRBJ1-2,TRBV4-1,TGCGCCAGCAGCCCCGAGGACAGCCCCCTCTATGGCTACACCTTC,CASSPEDSPLYGYTF
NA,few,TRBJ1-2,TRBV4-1,TGCGCCAGCAGCTATCAGGGAAAGGACTATGGCTACACCTTC,CASSYQGKDYGYTF
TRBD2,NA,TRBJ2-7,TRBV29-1,TGCAGCGTTGGAACTAGCGGATCCTACGAGCAGTACTTC,CSVGTSGSYEQYF
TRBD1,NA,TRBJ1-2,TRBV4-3,TGCGCCAGCAGCCAAGATTGGGAGACAGGGACTTGGTATGGCTACACCTTC,CASSQDWETGTWYGYTF
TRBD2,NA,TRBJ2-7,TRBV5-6,TGTGCCAGCAGCCCCGGGAGGGCTTACACTTTTTGGGAGCAGTACTTC,CASSPGRAYTFWEQYF
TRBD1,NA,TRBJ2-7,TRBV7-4,TGTGCCAGCAGCTTATCCGATAAACCGGGACAGGGGACCTACGAGCAGTACTTC,CASSLSDKPGQGTYEQYF
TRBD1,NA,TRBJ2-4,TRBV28,TGTGCCAGCAGCCTAGTCCCGACAGGGGGCTCCAAAAACATTCAGTACTTC,CASSLVPTGGSKNIQYF
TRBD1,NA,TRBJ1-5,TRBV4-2,TGTGCCAGCAGCCAGGGGACAGGGAGCAATCAGCCCCAGCATTTT,CASSQGTGSNQPQHF
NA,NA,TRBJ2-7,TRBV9,TGTGCCAGCAGCGTAGCCGCAGGATCCAACGAGCAGTACTTC,CASSVAAGSNEQYF
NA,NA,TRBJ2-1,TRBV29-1,TGCAGCGTTGAGGTAGCAGACTACAATGAGCAGTTCTTC,CSVEVADYNEQFF
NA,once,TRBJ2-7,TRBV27,TGTGCCAGCAGTTTATCTGCCGGGCACAATTCCTACGAGCAGTACTTC,CASSLSAGHNSYEQYF
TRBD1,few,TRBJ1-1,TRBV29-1,TGCAGCGTTTTCACAGGGGGCGAAGCTTTCTTT,CSVFTGGEAFF
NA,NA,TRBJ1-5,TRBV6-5,TGTGCCAGCAGCGACAGTATCGGTCAGCCCCAGCATTTT,CASSDSIGQPQHF
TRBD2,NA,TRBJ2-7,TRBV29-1,TGCAGCGTTCACGGCGGGAGCTCCTACGAGCAGTACTTC,CSVHGGSSYEQYF
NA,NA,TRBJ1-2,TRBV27,TGTGCCAGCAGTAGCAGCCCCGGGGGCTACACCTTC,CASSSSPGGYTF
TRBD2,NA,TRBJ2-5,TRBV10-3,TGTGCCATCAGTGAGTTTGGGCGGGAGATGGAGACCCAGTACTTC,CAISEFGREMETQYF
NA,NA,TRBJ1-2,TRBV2,TGTGCCAGCAGTGAAGGGTCGGGGGTTACATATGGCTACACCTTC,CASSEGSGVTYGYTF
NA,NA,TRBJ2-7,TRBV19,TGTGCCAGTAGTGACTGGTCCTCCTACGAGCAGTACTTC,CASSDWSSYEQYF
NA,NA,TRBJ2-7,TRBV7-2,TGTGCCAGCAGCTTAGCAAACCTAAGGGAGCAGTACTTC,CASSLANLREQYF
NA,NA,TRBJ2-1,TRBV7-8,TGTGCCAGCAGCTTATGGCCCGTTGGGGATGAGCAGTTCTTC,CASSLWPVGDEQFF
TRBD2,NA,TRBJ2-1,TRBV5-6,TGTGCCAGCAGCCCCCCAGGACTAGCGGGAGAGGCCTCCTACAATGAGCAGTTCTTC,CASSPPGLAGEASYNEQFF
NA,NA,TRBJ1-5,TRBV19,TGTGCCAGTAGTATAGCCCACAGCCAGCTCCCGAATCAGCCCCAGCATTTT,CASSIAHSQLPNQPQHF